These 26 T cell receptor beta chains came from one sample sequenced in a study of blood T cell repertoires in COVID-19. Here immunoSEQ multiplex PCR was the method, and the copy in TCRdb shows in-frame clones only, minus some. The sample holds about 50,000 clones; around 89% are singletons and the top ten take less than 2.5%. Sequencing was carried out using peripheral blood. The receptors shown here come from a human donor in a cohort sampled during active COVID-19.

The DNA of the CDR3 is TGCGCCAGCAGGATGGCTAGCCTTACCGGGGAGCTGTTTTTT. It encodes CASRMASLTGELFF. The V gene is TRBV10-1, the J gene TRBJ2-2, with D perhaps TRBD2 (5 bases). The germline V gene encodes CDR1 WNHNN and CDR2 SYGVQD (reference sequence). The V end lost 6 bases, the J end lost 5 bases, and 13 bases lay between the germline ends. CDR3 size: 14 residues.

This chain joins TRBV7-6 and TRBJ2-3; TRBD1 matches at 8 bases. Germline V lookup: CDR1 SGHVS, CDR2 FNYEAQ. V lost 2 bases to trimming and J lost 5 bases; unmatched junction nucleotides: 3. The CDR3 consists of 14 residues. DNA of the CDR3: TGTGCCAGCAGCTTAAGGACAGGGCAAGATACGCAGTATTTT. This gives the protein CASSLRTGQDTQYF. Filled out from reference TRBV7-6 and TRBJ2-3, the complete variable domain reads GAGVSQSPRYKVTKRGQDVALRCDPISGHVSLYWYRQALGQGPEFLTYFNYEAQQDKSGLPNDRFSAERPEGSISTLTIQRTEQRDSAMYRCASSLRTGQDTQYFGPGTRLTVL.

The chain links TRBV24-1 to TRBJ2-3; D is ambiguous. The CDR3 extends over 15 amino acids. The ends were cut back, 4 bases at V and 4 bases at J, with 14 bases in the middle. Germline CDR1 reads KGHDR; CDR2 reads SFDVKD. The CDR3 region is CATSETTGAPDTQYF. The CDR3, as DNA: TGTGCCACCAGTGAGACGACCGGAGCACCAGATACGCAGTATTTT.

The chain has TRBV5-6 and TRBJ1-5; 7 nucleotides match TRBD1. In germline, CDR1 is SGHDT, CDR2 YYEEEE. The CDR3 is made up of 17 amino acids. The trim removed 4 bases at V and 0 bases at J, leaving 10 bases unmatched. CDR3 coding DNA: TGTGCCAGCAGCAAAAAAACAGGGGTCAATAGCAATCAGCCCCAGCATTTT. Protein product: CASSKKTGVNSNQPQHF.

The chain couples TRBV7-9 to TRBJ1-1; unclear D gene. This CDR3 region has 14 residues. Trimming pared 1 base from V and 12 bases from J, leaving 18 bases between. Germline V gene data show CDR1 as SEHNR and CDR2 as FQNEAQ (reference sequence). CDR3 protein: CASSLEAPRLGTFF. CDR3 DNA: TGTGCCAGCAGCTTAGAGGCCCCGCGTCTCGGGACTTTCTTT.

CDR3 sequence reads: CASSPRQGGAETQYF. The CDR3, as DNA: TGTGCCAGCAGCCCCCGGCAGGGTGGTGCAGAGACCCAGTACTTC. The chain combines TRBV6-6 with TRBJ2-5, with a possible D match to TRBD1 (5 bases). The CDR3 covers 15 residues. V dropped 6 bases and J dropped 4 bases, with 18 bases sitting between them. Germline CDR1 MNHNY, CDR2 SVGAGI (reference sequence).

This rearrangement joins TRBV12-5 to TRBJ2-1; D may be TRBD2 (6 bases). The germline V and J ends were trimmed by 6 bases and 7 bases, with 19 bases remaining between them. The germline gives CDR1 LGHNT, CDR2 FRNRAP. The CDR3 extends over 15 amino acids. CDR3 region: CASGGGAGRWNEQFF. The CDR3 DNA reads TGTGCTAGTGGAGGCGGGGCAGGGAGATGGAATGAGCAGTTCTTC.

The CDR3 DNA reads as TGTGCCAGTCACCCAAACCCTTCCCGGGTCGCGGGGGCTTTCTTT. This translates into CASHPNPSRVAGAFF. The chain carries TRBV5-4 and TRBJ1-1; D is unresolved. The CDR3 spans 15 residues. Trimming shortened V by 8 bases and J by 11 bases, and 28 bases separated the two germline ends. The germline V gene encodes CDR1 SGHNT and CDR2 YYREEE (reference sequence).

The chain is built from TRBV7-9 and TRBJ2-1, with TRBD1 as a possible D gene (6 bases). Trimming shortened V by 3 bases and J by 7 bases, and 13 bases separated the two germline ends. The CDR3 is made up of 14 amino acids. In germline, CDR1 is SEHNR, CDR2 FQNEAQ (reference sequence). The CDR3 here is CASSFQQTGNEQFF. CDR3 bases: TGTGCCAGCAGCTTTCAACAGACAGGAAATGAGCAGTTCTTC. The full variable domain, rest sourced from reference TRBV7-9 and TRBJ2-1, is DTGVSQNPRHKITKRGQNVTFRCDPISEHNRLYWYRQTLGQGPEFLTYFQNEAQLEKSRLLSDRFSAERPKGSFSTLEIQRTEQGDSAMYLCASSFQQTGNEQFFGPGTRLTVL.

The CDR3 DNA follows: TGTGCCAGCAGCTTGAGGGGACAGTGGGGTTCACCCCTCCACTTT. It specifies CASSLRGQWGSPLHF. This chain links TRBV5-8 with TRBJ1-6, with 7 bases that match TRBD1. V lost 1 base, J lost 9 bases, and 7 bases stayed unmatched. The CDR3 contains 15 residues. The germline V gene encodes CDR1 SGHTS and CDR2 YDEGEE.

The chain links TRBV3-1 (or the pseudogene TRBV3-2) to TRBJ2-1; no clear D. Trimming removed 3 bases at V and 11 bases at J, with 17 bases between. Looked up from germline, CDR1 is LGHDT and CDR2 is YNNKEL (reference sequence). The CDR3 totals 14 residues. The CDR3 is CASSHTSEAKQQFF. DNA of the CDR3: TGTGCCAGCAGCCACACCTCCGAGGCGAAGCAGCAGTTCTTC.

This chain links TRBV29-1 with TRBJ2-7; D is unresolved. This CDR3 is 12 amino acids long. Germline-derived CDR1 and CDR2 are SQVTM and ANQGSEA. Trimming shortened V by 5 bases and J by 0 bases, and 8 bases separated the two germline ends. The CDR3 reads CSVRLTSYEQYF. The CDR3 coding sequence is TGCAGCGTTCGACTTACCTCCTACGAGCAGTACTTC.

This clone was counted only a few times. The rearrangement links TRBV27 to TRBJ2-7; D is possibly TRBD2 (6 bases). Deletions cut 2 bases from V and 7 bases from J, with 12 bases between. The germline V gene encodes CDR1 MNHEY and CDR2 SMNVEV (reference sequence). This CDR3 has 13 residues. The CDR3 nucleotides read TGTGCCAGCAGTTTAGTCGAGGGGAGGGAGCAGTACTTC. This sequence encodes CASSLVEGREQYF.

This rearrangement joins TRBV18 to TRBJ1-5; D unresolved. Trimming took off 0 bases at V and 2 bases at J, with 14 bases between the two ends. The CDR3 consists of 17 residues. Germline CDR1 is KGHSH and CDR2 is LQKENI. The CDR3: CASSPPNRGSGNQPQHF. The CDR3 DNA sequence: TGTGCCAGCTCACCACCCAACAGAGGGTCGGGCAATCAGCCCCAGCATTTT.

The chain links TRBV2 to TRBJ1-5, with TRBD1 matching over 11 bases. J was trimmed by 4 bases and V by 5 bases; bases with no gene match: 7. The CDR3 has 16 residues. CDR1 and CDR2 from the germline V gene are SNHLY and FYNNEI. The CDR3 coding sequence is TGTGCCAGCAGTCTACGGACAGGGGGCGGTAATCAGCCCCAGCATTTT. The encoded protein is CASSLRTGGGNQPQHF.

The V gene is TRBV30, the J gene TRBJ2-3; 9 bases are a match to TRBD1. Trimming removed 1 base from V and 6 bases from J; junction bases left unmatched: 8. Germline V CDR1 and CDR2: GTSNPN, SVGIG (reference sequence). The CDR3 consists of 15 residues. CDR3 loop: CAWSGGQGRADTQYF. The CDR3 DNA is TGTGCCTGGAGTGGGGGACAGGGACGGGCGGATACGCAGTATTTT.

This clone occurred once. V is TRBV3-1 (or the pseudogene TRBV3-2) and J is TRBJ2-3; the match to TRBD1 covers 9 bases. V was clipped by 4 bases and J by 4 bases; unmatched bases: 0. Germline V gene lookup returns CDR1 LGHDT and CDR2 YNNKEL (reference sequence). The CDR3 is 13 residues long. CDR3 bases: TGTGCCAGCAGCCGACAGGGGGCAGATACGCAGTATTTT. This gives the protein CASSRQGADTQYF.

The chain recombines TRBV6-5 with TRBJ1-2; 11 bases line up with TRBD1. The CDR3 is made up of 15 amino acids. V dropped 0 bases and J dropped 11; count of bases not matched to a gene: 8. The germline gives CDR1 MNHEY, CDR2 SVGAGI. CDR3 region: CASSYSSRDRGKYTF. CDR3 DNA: TGTGCCAGCAGTTACTCGTCCCGGGACAGGGGGAAGTACACCTTC.

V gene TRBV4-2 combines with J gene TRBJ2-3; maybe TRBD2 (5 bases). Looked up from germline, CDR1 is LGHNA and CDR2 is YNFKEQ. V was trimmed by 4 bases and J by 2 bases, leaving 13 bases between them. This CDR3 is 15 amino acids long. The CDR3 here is CASSPRERSTDTQYF. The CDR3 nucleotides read TGTGCCAGCAGCCCACGTGAGCGGTCCACAGATACGCAGTATTTT.

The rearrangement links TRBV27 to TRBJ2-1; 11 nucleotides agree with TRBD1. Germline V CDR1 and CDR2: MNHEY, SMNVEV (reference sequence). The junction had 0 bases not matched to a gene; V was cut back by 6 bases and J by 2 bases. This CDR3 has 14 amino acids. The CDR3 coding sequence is TGTGCCAGCAGGGACAGGGGGCCCTACAATGAGCAGTTCTTC. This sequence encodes CASRDRGPYNEQFF.

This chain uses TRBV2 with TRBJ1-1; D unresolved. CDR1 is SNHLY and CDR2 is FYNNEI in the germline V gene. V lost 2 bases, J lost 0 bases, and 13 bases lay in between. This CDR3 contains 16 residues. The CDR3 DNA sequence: TGTGCCAGCAGTGAATTGGTGATGACAATGAACACTGAAGCTTTCTTT. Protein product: CASSELVMTMNTEAFF.

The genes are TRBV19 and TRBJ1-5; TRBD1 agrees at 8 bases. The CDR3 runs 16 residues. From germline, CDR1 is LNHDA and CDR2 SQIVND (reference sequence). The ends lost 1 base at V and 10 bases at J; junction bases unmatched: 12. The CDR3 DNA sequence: TGTGCCAGTAGTATAGGCGACAGGGGAGGGGTAGGTCCCCAGCATTTT. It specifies CASSIGDRGGVGPQHF. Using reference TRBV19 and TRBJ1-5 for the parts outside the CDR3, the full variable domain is DGGITQSPKYLFRKEGQNVTLSCEQNLNHDAMYWYRQDPGQGLRLIYYSQIVNDFQKGDIAEGYSVSREKKESFPLTVTSAQKNPTAFYLCASSIGDRGGVGPQHFGDGTRLSIL.

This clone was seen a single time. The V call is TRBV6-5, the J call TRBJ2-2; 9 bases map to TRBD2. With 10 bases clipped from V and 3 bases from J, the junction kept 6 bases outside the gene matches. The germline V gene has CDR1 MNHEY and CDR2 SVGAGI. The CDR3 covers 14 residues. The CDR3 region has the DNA TGTGCCACCTCGACTAGCGGATACACCGGGGAGCTGTTTTTT. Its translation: CATSTSGYTGELFF.

This CDR3 reads CASSSTASGRDEQYF. CDR3 sequence (DNA): TGTGCCAGCAGTTCAACGGCTAGCGGGAGAGACGAGCAGTACTTC. The genes are TRBV28 and TRBJ2-7; TRBD2 aligns across 10 bases. The CDR3 loop spans 15 amino acids. From germline, CDR1 is MDHEN and CDR2 SYDVKM. V dropped 4 bases and J dropped 5; count of bases not matched to a gene: 8. The full variable domain, completed using reference TRBV28 and TRBJ2-7, is DVKVTQSSRYLVKRTGEKVFLECVQDMDHENMFWYRQDPGLGLRLIYFSYDVKMKEKGDIPEGYSVSREKKERFSLILESASTNQTSMYLCASSSTASGRDEQYFGPGTRLTVT.

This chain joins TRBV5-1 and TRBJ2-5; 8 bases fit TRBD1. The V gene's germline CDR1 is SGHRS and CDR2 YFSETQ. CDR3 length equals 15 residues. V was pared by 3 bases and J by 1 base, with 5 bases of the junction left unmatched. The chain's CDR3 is CASSSTGVSQETQYF. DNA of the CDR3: TGCGCCAGCAGCTCGACAGGGGTTTCCCAAGAGACCCAGTACTTC.

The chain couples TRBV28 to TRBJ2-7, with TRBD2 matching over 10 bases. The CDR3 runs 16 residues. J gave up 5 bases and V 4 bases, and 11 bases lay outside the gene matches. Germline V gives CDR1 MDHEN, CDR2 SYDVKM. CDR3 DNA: TGTGCCAGCAGTTCCTATTCTAGCGGGAGATCTCACGAGCAGTACTTC. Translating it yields CASSSYSSGRSHEQYF. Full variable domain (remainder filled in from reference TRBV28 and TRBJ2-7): DVKVTQSSRYLVKRTGEKVFLECVQDMDHENMFWYRQDPGLGLRLIYFSYDVKMKEKGDIPEGYSVSREKKERFSLILESASTNQTSMYLCASSSYSSGRSHEQYFGPGTRLTVT.